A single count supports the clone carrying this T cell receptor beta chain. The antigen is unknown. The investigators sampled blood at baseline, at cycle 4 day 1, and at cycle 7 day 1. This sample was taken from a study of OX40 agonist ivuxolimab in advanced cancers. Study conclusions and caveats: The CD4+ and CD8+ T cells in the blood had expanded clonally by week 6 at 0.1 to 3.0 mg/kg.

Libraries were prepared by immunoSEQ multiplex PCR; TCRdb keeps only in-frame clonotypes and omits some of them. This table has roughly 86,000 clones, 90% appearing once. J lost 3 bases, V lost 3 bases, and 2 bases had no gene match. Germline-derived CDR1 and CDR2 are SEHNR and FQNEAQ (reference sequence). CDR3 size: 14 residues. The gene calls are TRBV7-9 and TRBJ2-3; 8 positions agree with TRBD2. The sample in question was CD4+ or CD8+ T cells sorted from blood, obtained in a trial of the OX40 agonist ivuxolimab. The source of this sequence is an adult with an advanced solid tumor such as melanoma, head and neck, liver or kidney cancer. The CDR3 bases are TGTGCCAGCAGCTTCGGACTAGCTACAGATACGCAGTATTTT. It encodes CASSFGLATDTQYF.